The TCR beta chain under discussion was sequenced for a study of T cell responses to AZD1222 COVID-19 vaccine. The study's findings and limits: Across the whole spike, CD4 TCRs peaked at regions 160-218 and 743-854.

The repertoire was sequenced with immunoSEQ multiplex PCR; TCRdb's copy has only in-frame clones and lacks some. The profile shows about 160,000 clones, 94% of them singletons. Of note for this clone: Its cognate antigen is unknown.

CDR1 is MGHRA, CDR2 YSYEKL, per germline. V gave up 4 bases and J gave up 0 bases, with 10 bases separating them. The CDR3 totals 15 residues. The TCR was taken from an adult who received the AZD1222 COVID-19 vaccine. Specimen: peripheral blood, collected 28 days after the second AZD1222 dose. The chain uses TRBV4-1 and TRBJ2-1, with D hard to call. CDR3 amino acids: CASSPSPSSYNEQFF. The DNA for the CDR3 is TGCGCCAGCAGCCCGTCGCCGAGCTCCTACAATGAGCAGTTCTTC.